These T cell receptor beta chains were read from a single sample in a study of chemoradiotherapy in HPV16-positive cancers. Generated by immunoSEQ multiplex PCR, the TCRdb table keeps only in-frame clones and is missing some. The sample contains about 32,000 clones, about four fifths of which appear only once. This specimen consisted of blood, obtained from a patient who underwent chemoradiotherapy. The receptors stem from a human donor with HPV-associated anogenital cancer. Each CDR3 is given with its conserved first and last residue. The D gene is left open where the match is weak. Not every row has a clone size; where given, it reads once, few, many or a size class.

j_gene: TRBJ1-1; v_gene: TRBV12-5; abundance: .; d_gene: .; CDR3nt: TGTGCTAGTGGTACCTTATTCCGAGGGATGAACACTGAAGCTTTCTTT; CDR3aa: CASGTLFRGMNTEAFF
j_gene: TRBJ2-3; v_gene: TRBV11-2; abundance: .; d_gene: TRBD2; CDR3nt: TGTGCCAGCAGCTTGTTGGCGGGGGGGCGGAATACGCAGTATTTT; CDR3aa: CASSLLAGGRNTQYF
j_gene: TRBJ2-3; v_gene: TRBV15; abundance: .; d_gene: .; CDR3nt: TGTGCCACCAGCAGAGATTCGTCCTCGGCGAGGGGTACGCAGTATTTT; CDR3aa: CATSRDSSSARGTQYF
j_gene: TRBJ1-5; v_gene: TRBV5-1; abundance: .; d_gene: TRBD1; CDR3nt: TGCGCCAGCAGCTTGTACCCGGGACAGGGCGGGCAGCCCCAGCATTTT; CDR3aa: CASSLYPGQGGQPQHF
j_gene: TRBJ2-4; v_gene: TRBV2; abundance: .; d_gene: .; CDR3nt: TGTGCCAGCAGTGAAGCAACGCGGGGCATTCAGTACTTC; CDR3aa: CASSEATRGIQYF
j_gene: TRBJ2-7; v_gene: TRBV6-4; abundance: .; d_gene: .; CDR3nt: TGTGCCAGCAGTGACTCGGGCGAGGGGACCTACGAGCAGTACTTC; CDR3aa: CASSDSGEGTYEQYF
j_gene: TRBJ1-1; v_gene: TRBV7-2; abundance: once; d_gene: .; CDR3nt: TGTGCCAGCAGCGATCCTCACAAGGGGGTGGGTGAAGCTTTCTTT; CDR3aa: CASSDPHKGVGEAFF
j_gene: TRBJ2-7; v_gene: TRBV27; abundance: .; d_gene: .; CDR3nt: TGTGCCAGCGCGACGAATCAGTATGCCGAGCAGTACTTC; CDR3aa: CASATNQYAEQYF
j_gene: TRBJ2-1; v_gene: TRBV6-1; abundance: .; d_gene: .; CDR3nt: TGTGCCAGCAGCTGGGCAGCCAATGAGCAGTTCTTC; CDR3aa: CASSWAANEQFF
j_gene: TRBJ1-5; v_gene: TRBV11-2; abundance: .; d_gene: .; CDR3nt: TGTGCCAGCAGCTTAGGTCAGGGTCCACGACAGCCCCAGCATTTT; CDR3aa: CASSLGQGPRQPQHF
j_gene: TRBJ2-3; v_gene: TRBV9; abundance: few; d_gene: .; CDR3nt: TGTGCCAGCAGCGTAGGTGGGGGGCTCCCAGATACGCAGTATTTT; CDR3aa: CASSVGGGLPDTQYF
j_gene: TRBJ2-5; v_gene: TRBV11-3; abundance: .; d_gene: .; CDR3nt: TGTGCCAGCAACAGGGACTATCCGGAGACCCAGTACTTC; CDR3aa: CASNRDYPETQYF
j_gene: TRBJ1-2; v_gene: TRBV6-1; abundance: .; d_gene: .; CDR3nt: TGTGCCAGCAGTGGTCTGGAGGCCAGTTATGGCTACACCTTC; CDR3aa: CASSGLEASYGYTF
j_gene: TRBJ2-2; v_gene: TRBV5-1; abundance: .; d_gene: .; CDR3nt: TGCGCCAGCAGCTTCCGACTATCCGGGGAGCTGTTTTTT; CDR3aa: CASSFRLSGELFF
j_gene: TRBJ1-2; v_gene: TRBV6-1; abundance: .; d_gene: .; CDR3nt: TGTGCCAGCAGTACCGGCAAGGGGGGATCGCTTGGCTACACCTTC; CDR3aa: CASSTGKGGSLGYTF
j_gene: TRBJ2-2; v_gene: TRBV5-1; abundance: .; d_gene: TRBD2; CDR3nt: TGCGCCAGCAGCTTAGGGACTAGCGGCACCGGGGAGCTGTTTTTT; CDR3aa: CASSLGTSGTGELFF
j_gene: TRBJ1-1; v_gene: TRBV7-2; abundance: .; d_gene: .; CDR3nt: TGTGCCAGCAGCCTCTTGGGTCTTACGAGGGCTGAAGCTTTCTTT; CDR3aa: CASSLLGLTRAEAFF
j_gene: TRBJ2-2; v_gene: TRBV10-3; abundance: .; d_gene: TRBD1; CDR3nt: TGTGCCATCAGTTTGGGACAGGGGGTGACCGGGGAGCTGTTTTTT; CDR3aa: CAISLGQGVTGELFF
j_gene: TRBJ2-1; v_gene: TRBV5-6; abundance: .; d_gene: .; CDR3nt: TGTGCCAGCAGCTTGATCCGGGATGGATACAATGAGCAGTTCTTC; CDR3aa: CASSLIRDGYNEQFF
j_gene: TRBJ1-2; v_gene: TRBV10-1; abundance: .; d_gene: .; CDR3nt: TGCGCCAGCAGTACGGACAGTTATGGCTACACCTTC; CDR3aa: CASSTDSYGYTF
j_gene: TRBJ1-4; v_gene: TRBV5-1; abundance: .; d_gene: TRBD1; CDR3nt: TGCGCCAGCAGCCCCGGACAGGGCGGTGAAAAACTGTTTTTT; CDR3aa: CASSPGQGGEKLFF
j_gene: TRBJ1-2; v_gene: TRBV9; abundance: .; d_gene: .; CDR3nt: TGTGCCAGCAGCGGGACCGCTTACGATCTCAACTATGGCTACACCTTC; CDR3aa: CASSGTAYDLNYGYTF
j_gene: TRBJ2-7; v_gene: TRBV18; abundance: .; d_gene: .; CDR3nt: TGTGCCAGCTCACCCCAGACAGCGGGCTACGAGCAGTACTTC; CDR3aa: CASSPQTAGYEQYF
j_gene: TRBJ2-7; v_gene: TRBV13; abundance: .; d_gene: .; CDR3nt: TGTGCCAGCAGCGGACAACGGGACGCCTACGAGCAGTACTTC; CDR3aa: CASSGQRDAYEQYF
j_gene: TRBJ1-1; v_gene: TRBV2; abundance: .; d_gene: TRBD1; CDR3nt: TGTGCCAGCAGGGGACAGTCATCTGTCACGGAAGCTTTCTTT; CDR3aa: CASRGQSSVTEAFF
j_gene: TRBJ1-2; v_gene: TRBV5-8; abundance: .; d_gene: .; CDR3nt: TGTGCCAGCAGCTTTCAGAACTATGGCTACACCTTC; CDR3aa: CASSFQNYGYTF
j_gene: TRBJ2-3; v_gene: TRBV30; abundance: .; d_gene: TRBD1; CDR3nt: TGTGCCTGGAGTTGGGACAGGCCCCCAGATACGCAGTATTTT; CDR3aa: CAWSWDRPPDTQYF
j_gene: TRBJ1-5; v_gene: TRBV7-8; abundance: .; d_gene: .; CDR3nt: TGTGCCAGCGGTCGAGGAGGGAACAATCAGCCCCAGCATTTT; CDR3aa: CASGRGGNNQPQHF
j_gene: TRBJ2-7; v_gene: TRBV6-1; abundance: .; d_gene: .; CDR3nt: TGTGCCAGCAGTCTAGGTCCGGTCAGCTCCTACGAGCAGTACTTC; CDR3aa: CASSLGPVSSYEQYF
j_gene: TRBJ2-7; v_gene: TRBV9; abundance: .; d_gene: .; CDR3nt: TGTGCCAGCAGCCTTACAGGGAGCTCCTACGAGCAGTACTTC; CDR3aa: CASSLTGSSYEQYF
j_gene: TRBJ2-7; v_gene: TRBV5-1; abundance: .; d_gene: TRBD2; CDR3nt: TGCGCCAGCAGCTCACAGCCGGGAGGGATCGACGAGCAGTACTTC; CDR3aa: CASSSQPGGIDEQYF
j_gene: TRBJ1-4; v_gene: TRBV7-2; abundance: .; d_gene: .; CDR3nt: TGTGCCAGCAGCTCCGGGATGCTCGGGAGAGGGGGAAAACTGTTTTTT; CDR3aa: CASSSGMLGRGGKLFF
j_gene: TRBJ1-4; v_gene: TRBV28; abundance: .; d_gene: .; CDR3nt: TGTGCCAGCAGGGACGCAACTAATGAAAAACTGTTTTTT; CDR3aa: CASRDATNEKLFF
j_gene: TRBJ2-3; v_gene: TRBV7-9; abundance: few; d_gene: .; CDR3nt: TGTGCCAGCAGCACTTCTAGCACAGATACGCAGTATTTT; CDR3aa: CASSTSSTDTQYF
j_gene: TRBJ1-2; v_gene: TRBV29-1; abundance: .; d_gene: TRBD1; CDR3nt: TGCAGCGTTGGGACAGGGGGGACGTACGGCTACACCTTC; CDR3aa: CSVGTGGTYGYTF
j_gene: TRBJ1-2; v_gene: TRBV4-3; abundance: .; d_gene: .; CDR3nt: TGCGCCAGCAGCCAAGTTGGGGGCGGGTATGGCTACACCTTC; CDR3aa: CASSQVGGGYGYTF
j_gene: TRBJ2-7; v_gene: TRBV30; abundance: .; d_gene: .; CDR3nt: TGTGCCTGGAGCAAGGGAAGGGGGGCCTTCGAGCAGTACTTC; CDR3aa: CAWSKGRGAFEQYF